This T cell receptor (beta chain) is from a study of molecular identifiers for immune sequencing clone quantification (dated by TCRdb to 2016 to 2018). With regard to the full study: In a replicate experiment, RNA from about 21,000 or 97,000 naive CD8 T cells was split into five aliquots, four of which were sequenced. This methods study used CD8 T cells to benchmark TCR RNA copy counting and molecular-identifier clustering-based TCR repertoire sequencing (MIDCIRS).

In the case of this clonotype: Its antigen is unknown. This clone may be a read error of a much larger clone one base away. This CDR3 is missing its conserved last phenylalanine or tryptophan, likely due to a read error.

The CDR3 extends over 13 residues, inclusive of both ends. Only the CDR3 part of the read is kept: 39 bases, read in frame from the first base. From V the trimming removes 3 bases and from J it removes 7 bases, while the gene matches leave 5 bases of the junction unaccounted for. Via the germline V gene, CDR1 is SGHTS and CDR2 YDEGEE. On the study overall, not on this receptor specifically: Clones above 20 RNA copies held over 98% of molecules in CMV-specific effector cells but under 1% in naive cells. Spiked-in Jurkat TCR RNA equivalent to a single cell was reported to be detectable even among more than 900,000 naive CD8 T cells. Without barcode sub-clustering, chimeric consensus sequences inflated TCR diversity; chimeras reached as high as 47%. The sizes of highly expanded clones could end up underestimated when identical TCR molecules share a barcode. Modeling gave about 3.2 recovered TCR RNA copies per cell versus around 10 by digital PCR, implying roughly 29% capture efficiency. The naive libraries included spiked-in Jurkat TCR RNA (approximately 11 copies' worth), and this RNA is not part of the donor repertoire.

Library preparation was by PCR. Sequencing took place on an Illumina HiSeq 4000. Bulk TCR libraries were made following a previously described method, with the TCR primers given in Table S5. Purification of total RNA was performed with the Qiagen AllPrep DNA/RNA kit. Before analysis, reads from multiple sequencing runs of the same library were pooled. As for the original processing: Reads were retained only if their TCR constant sequence matched exactly, and those retained reads were trimmed to 150 nt and grouped according to their 12-nt molecular barcodes. Within each barcode group, reads were sub-clustered at a 15% Levenshtein threshold, and quality-weighted consensus sequences were built per RNA molecule. Non-functional sequences were excluded, and lower-count sequences lying one edit away from another sequence were also excluded. Based on a fit of two negative binomial distributions, barcode sub-clusters having less than 20% of the maximum read count were discarded. The public reads were run again by TCRdb, first through fastp at Q25 and then through MiXCR, and only productive beta chains were kept. Identical CDR3 protein sequences are pooled into one entry, listed with their most common genes and DNA. Here the V and J calls rest on TCRdb's processing, not on the authors' analysis. The sample contains about 36,000 distinct CDR3 sequences, 15% to 20% of them found a single time. The ten largest make up about 1.2% of the sample.

Libraries of naive CD8 T cells were built from approximately 22,000 to 940,000 sorted cells, with 10%, 30% or 50% of the purified RNA used. Naive CD8 T cells, defined as CD8+CD4-CCR7+CD45RA+, were FACS-sorted into RLT Plus buffer on a BD FACSAria II. Approximately eleven TCR copies' worth of Jurkat RNA were spiked into roughly 17,000-1,100,000 naive CD8 T cell samples to test detection sensitivity. CD8 T cells were enriched with RosetteSep CD8+ T Cell Enrichment Cocktail and Ficoll-Paque, followed by ACK red cell lysis. This TCR derives from a human donor in good health. Some libraries in this study had Jurkat cell RNA spiked in. The material sequenced was naive CD8+ T cells from blood, with Jurkat cell RNA spiked in. This sample's cell subset or site label indicates: FACS-sorted CD8+CD4-CCR7+CD45RA+ naive T cells. The chain uses TRBV5-8 and TRBJ1-1; 8 bases in between match TRBD1. The DNA is as follows: TGTGCCAGCAGCTGGACAGGGAGTAGTGAAGCTTTCTTA. Translated, this gives CASSWTGSSEAFL.